The 12 T cell receptor beta chains reported below all come from one sample, sequenced in a study of immune reconstitution after stem cell transplant in scleroderma. Each CDR3 protein gets one entry after TCRdb re-called the RT-PCR reads with MiXCR. The data hold more than 3,500 distinct CDR3 sequences, with 5% to 6% observed a single time. This sample was taken before or after autologous hematopoietic stem cell transplantation (not recorded which). The receptors shown here come from a female donor with systemic sclerosis.

This clonotype has a count of ten or more. The V gene is TRBV20-1, the J gene TRBJ1-5; TRBD1 agrees at 8 bases. Losses at the gene ends were 4 bases for V and 0 bases for J; bases not matched to a gene: 11. CDR3 size: 17 residues. Germline V lookup: CDR1 DFQATT, CDR2 SNEGSKA (reference sequence). CDR3 region: CSATRTGSGASNQPQHF. The DNA for the CDR3 is TGCAGTGCTACCCGGACAGGGTCCGGGGCTAGCAATCAGCCCCAGCATTTT.

There are many counts of this clonotype. The rearrangement joins TRBV2 to TRBJ1-6, with D unclear. The CDR3 consists of 16 residues. CDR1 SNHLY and CDR2 FYNNEI come from the germline V gene. V lost 3 bases to trimming and J lost 0 bases, with 9 bases between them. The CDR3 nucleotides are TGTGCCAGCAGTGAGGGCTCCACCTCCTATAATTCACCCCTCCACTTT. Its protein product is CASSEGSTSYNSPLHF.

This clonotype rates as medium-sized. This sequence joins TRBV25-1 and TRBJ1-2, with 9 bases fitting TRBD1. Germline V gene lookup returns CDR1 MGHDK and CDR2 SYGVNS. V was clipped by 4 bases and J by 1 base; unmatched bases: 10. CDR3 size: 17 residues. CDR3 loop: CASSGRGTGQGNYGYTF. CDR3 sequence (DNA): TGTGCCAGCAGTGGCCGAGGGACGGGACAGGGTAACTATGGCTACACCTTC.

This clonotype is categorized as medium-sized. The V call is TRBV2, the J call TRBJ1-4; D not resolved. Germline lookup yields CDR1 SNHLY and CDR2 FYNNEI. The CDR3 has 15 residues. V was clipped by 5 bases and J by 0 bases, with 10 bases between them. The CDR3 DNA reads as TGTGCCAGCAGTCGACTCCTGGCAACTAATGAAAAACTGTTTTTT. It specifies CASSRLLATNEKLFF. Full variable domain (remainder filled in from reference TRBV2 and TRBJ1-4): EPEVTQTPSHQVTQMGQEVILRCVPISNHLYFYWYRQILGQKVEFLVSFYNNEISEKSEIFDDQFSVERPDGSNFTLKIRSTKLEDSAMYFCASSRLLATNEKLFFGSGTQLSVL.

By its share, this clonotype is medium-sized. V is TRBV5-8 and J is TRBJ2-3; the D gene is possibly TRBD2 (5 bases). V shed 1 base and J shed 6 bases, with 15 bases lying between them. From germline, CDR1 is SGHTS and CDR2 YDEGEE. The CDR3 is made up of 15 amino acids. CDR3 sequence reads: CASSLLPGMADTQYF. CDR3 coding DNA: TGTGCCAGCAGCTTGCTCCCGGGGATGGCCGATACGCAGTATTTT.

This clonotype is labeled as medium-sized. The chain carries TRBV29-1 and TRBJ2-5, with D uncertain. This CDR3 has 15 amino acids. Per germline, CDR1 SQVTM and CDR2 ANQGSEA. V lost 6 bases, J lost 0 bases, and 17 bases lay in between. This CDR3 is CSVDPWLVNQETQYF. The CDR3 DNA follows: TGCAGCGTAGACCCGTGGTTGGTTAACCAAGAGACCCAGTACTTC.

This clonotype is labeled medium-sized. This chain links TRBV11-2 with TRBJ2-1; D could derive from TRBD1 or TRBD2 (5 bases each). V was cut by 5 bases and J by 6 bases, with 14 bases left in between. CDR1 and CDR2 (germline): SGHAT, FQNNGV. The CDR3 contains 14 residues. CDR3 DNA sequence: TGTGCCAGCAGCCCAACAACAGGAGGCAATGAGCAGTTCTTC. It encodes CASSPTTGGNEQFF.

Remarks on this clonotype: This could be a read error, since a much larger clone is one nucleotide away. Written as DNA, the CDR3 is TGTGCCAGCACCAGGGGATGGGCAGGTTTTAGCTACACCTTC. Translating gives CASTRGWAGFSYTF. The V call is TRBV28, the J call TRBJ1-2, with D possibly matching TRBD1 (6 bases). CDR3 length: 14 amino acids. With 7 bases removed from V and 9 bases from J, the gap between germline ends came to 21 bases. Germline V gives CDR1 MDHEN, CDR2 SYDVKM.

In its sample, this clonotype ranks as medium-sized. The rearrangement uses TRBV3-1 and TRBJ2-2; D not resolved. CDR3 length: 14 residues. V dropped 4 bases and J dropped 0 bases, with 6 bases sitting between them. CDR1 is LGHDT and CDR2 is YNNKEL in the germline V gene (reference sequence). CDR3 coding DNA: TGTGCCAGCAGCCTCCAGTCGAACACCGGGGAGCTGTTTTTT. Its protein is CASSLQSNTGELFF.

By sample fraction, this clonotype is medium-sized. The chain employs TRBV7-8 and TRBJ1-2; D is perhaps TRBD1 (5 bases). V was clipped by 4 bases and J by 5 bases, with 26 bases between them. The CDR3 extends over 18 amino acids. Germline V CDR1 and CDR2: SGHVS, FQNEAQ. CDR3: CASSSRRTGGLMGYGYTF. CDR3 sequence (DNA): TGTGCCAGCAGCTCAAGGCGGACTGGGGGGTTAATGGGGTATGGCTACACCTTC.

Judged by abundance, this clonotype is medium-sized. The DNA of the CDR3 is TGTGCCAGCAGCCCGTCTAACACTGAAGCTTTCTTT. Residues: CASSPSNTEAFF. The V and J genes are TRBV7-6 and TRBJ1-1; D is undetermined. The length of the CDR3 is 12 residues. Trimming pared 5 bases from V and 2 bases from J, leaving 6 bases between. Germline CDR1 and CDR2: SGHVS and FNYEAQ.

By sample fraction, this clonotype is medium-sized (0.01 to 0.1%). V and J are TRBV29-1 and TRBJ2-7; 7 nucleotides agree with TRBD2. Germline V gene data show CDR1 as SQVTM and CDR2 as ANQGSEA. J gave up 0 bases and V 5 bases, and 7 bases lay outside the gene matches. CDR3 size: 14 residues. CDR3 bases: TGCAGCGTTAAACTAAGCGGGGACTCCTACGAGCAGTACTTC. Its protein product is CSVKLSGDSYEQYF.